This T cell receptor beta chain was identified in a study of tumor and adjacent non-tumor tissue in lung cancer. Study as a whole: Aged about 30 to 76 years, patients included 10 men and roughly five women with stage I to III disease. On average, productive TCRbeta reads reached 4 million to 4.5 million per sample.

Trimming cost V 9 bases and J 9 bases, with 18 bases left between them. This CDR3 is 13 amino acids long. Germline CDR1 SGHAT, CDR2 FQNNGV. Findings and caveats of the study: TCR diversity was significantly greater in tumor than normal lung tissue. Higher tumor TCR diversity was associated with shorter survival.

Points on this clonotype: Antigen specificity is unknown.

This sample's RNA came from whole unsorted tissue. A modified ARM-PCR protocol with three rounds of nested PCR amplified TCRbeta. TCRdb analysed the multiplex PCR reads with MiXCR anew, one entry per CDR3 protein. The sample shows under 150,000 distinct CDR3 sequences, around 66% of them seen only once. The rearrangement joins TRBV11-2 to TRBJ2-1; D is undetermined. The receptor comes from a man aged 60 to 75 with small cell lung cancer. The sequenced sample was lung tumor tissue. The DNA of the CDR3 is TGTGCCAGTAACTTCGTGCTCAACAGTGAGCAGTTCTTC. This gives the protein CASNFVLNSEQFF. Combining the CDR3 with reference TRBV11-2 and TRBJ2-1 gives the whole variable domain EAGVAQSPRYKIIEKRQSVAFWCNPISGHATLYWYQQILGQGPKLLIQFQNNGVVDDSQLPKDRFSAERLKGVDSTLKIQPAKLEDSAVYLCASNFVLNSEQFFGPGTRLTVL.